Shown below are 5 T cell receptor beta chains from a single sample sequenced in a study of STAT3 mutations in large granular lymphocyte leukemia. What these receptors recognize is not known. Sequencing was performed with immunoSEQ multiplex PCR; in TCRdb, only in-frame clones are kept and a portion is missing. The sample has approximately 8,000 clones, 70% to 90% seen once; the top ten hold roughly 77%. Points from the study as a whole: In T-cell large granular lymphocyte leukemia, about half of patients showed multiple immunodominant subclonotypes.

The sample consisted of peripheral blood mononuclear cells. Source of these receptors: a man older than 75 with T-cell large granular lymphocyte leukemia. Some clones in this sample may be carry-over from other donors' samples.

V gene TRBV6-1 combines with J gene TRBJ1-2; D not certain. V gave up 8 bases and J gave up 0 bases, with 13 bases separating them. CDR3 length: 14 residues. Germline V gene lookup returns CDR1 MNHNS and CDR2 SASEGT. CDR3 nucleotides: TGTGCCAGCCCCCCAGAGGGAGCTAACTATGGCTACACCTTC. Translation: CASPPEGANYGYTF.

This chain links TRBV5-6 with TRBJ2-7; TRBD1 agrees at 10 bases. Trimming removed 4 bases from V and 6 bases from J; junction bases left unmatched: 4. This CDR3 is 13 amino acids long. The germline V gene has CDR1 SGHDT and CDR2 YYEEEE. The CDR3 reads CASSPGQGSEQYF. The CDR3 nucleotides are TGTGCCAGCAGCCCGGGACAGGGGTCCGAGCAGTACTTC.

V and J are TRBV4-1 and TRBJ2-1; TRBD2 might be the D (6 bases). In germline, CDR1 is MGHRA, CDR2 YSYEKL. The V end was cut by 0 bases, the J end by 9 bases, with 18 bases between. The CDR3 loop spans 16 amino acids. The CDR3 protein is CASSQEGGALSSEQFF. For the CDR3, the DNA is TGCGCCAGCAGCCAAGAGGGCGGGGCCCTTTCAAGTGAGCAGTTCTTC.

The chain employs TRBV11-2 and TRBJ2-7, with D possibly matching TRBD1 (6 bases). The V end lost 5 bases, the J end lost 6 bases, and 20 bases lay between the germline ends. From germline, CDR1 is SGHAT and CDR2 FQNNGV. The CDR3 is made up of 15 amino acids. The CDR3 here is CASSANPGHISEQYF. DNA of the CDR3: TGTGCCAGCAGCGCCAATCCGGGACATATCTCCGAGCAGTACTTC.

The CDR3 protein is CASSLETGPDSPLHF. In DNA, the CDR3 is TGTGCCAGCAGCCTAGAGACAGGGCCGGATTCACCCCTCCACTTT. The chain has TRBV7-8 and TRBJ1-6; TRBD1 matches at 7 bases. The V segment lost 5 bases and the J segment 8 bases; nucleotides outside the gene matches: 9. The length of the CDR3 is 15 residues. Germline CDR1 SGHVS, CDR2 FQNEAQ.